This T cell receptor (beta chain) was identified in a study of neurological immune-mediated disorders. Trimming cost V 1 base and J 5 bases, with 17 bases left between them. The CDR3 extends over 16 amino acids. Germline V gene sequence: CDR1 LGHDT, CDR2 YNNKEL (reference sequence). Synthesis of cDNA used 5'RACE (with 10-nucleotide random UMIs). MiXCR, applied by TCRdb to the 5' RACE reads, yields one record per CDR3 protein. Among tens of thousands of distinct CDR3 sequences listed, 13% to 15% were seen once. Specimen: PBMCs. The TCR comes from a woman between 50 and 59 years old with HTLV-1-associated myelopathy (HAM/TSP). V gene TRBV3-1 combines with J gene TRBJ1-1, with D tentatively TRBD1 (5 bases). The CDR3 DNA is TGTGCCAGCAGCCAAGGTCCCCGACATGGGGGGACTGAAGCTTTCTTT. Amino acids: CASSQGPRHGGTEAFF.